This TCR beta chain originates from a study of cytomegalovirus exposure and HLA in healthy donors. Study-level findings and limits: Diagnosis of cytomegalovirus status made by the classifier reportedly showed high specificity and sensitivity. Among TCR beta chains, those listed as cytomegalovirus-associated numbered about 160. A missense DCLRE1C variant was associated with V- and J-gene trimming of TCR beta chains in a later analysis, and an independent cohort replicated the association.

Use of 60 Vbeta and 13 Jbeta primers characterized the PCR. Libraries were prepared by immunoSEQ multiplex PCR; TCRdb keeps only in-frame clonotypes and omits some of them. The repertoire holds some 90,000 clones, about 70% seen once, with about 14% in the top ten. Concerning this clone itself: Its matching antigen is unknown.

V lost 0 bases, J lost 11 bases, and 9 bases lay in between. CDR1 is SGDLS, CDR2 YYNGEE, per germline. The CDR3 covers 13 residues. This chain connects TRBV9 to TRBJ1-6, with unresolved D. The source of this sequence is an older woman in good health and CMV-seropositive. The sample was PBMCs. The CDR3 DNA reads as TGTGCCAGCAGCGTAGGGGCGGGAACACCCCTCCACTTT. Translation gives CASSVGAGTPLHF.